This TCR beta chain is drawn from a study of T cell repertoires in cytomegalovirus infection. Study outcomes and limitations: CMV carriers with the relevant HLA were identified by cumulative public TCR beta family frequency. Dominant in the ex vivo response were TCR beta clonotypes restricted by HLA-C and specific for CMV.

As concerns this clonotype: Its cognate antigen is unknown.

CDR3 length: 15 residues. The V gene's germline CDR1 is SGHTA and CDR2 FQGTGA. The junction had 1 base not matched to a gene; V was cut back by 4 bases and J by 5 bases. TCRdb used MiXCR to reprocess the reads, holding one entry per CDR3 protein. The sample has roughly 500,000 distinct CDR3 sequences, 15% to 20% seen once. The genes are TRBV7-3 and TRBJ2-1; 14 bases are a match to TRBD2. Sample: CD8+ T cells from PBMCs. The TCR comes from a human donor in good health (CMV status not recorded). Some clones in this sample may be carry-over from other donors' samples. The CDR3 loop reads CASSSTSGRDNEQFF. CDR3 in DNA: TGTGCCAGCAGCTCGACTAGCGGGAGGGACAATGAGCAGTTCTTC.